Described below is a single T cell receptor beta chain sequence and its context. Unstimulated Tregs (CD4+CD25+CD127-) and CD4+CD25- non-Tregs were sorted from PBMCs. Between the trimmed V and J ends, which lost 1 base and 4 bases, there was a span of 14 bases. Germline V gives CDR1 SGHTA, CDR2 FQGNSA. The CDR3 has 16 amino acids. Libraries were prepared by immunoSEQ multiplex PCR; TCRdb keeps only in-frame clonotypes and omits some of them. The sample lists 90,000 to 150,000 clones; 92% were seen once. The sample originates from a study of Tregs in tolerant kidney transplant recipients. The chain recombines TRBV7-2 with TRBJ1-5; D not resolved. Material for sequencing was CD4+ T cells from blood. The TCR originated in a human donor in good health. The CDR3 bases are TGTGCCAGCAGCTTAGTCGGCCCTGTTAGAAATCAGCCCCAGCATTTT. Translating it yields CASSLVGPVRNQPQHF.